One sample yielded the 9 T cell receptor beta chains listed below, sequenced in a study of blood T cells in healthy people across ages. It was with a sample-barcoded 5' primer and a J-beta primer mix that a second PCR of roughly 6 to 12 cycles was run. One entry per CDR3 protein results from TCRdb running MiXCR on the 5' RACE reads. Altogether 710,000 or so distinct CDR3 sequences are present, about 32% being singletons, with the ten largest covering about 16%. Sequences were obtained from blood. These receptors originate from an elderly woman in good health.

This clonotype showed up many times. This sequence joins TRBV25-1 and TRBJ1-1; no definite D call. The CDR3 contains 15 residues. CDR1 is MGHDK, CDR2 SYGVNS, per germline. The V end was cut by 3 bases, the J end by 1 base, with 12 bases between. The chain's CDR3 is CASSDYLGPNTEAFF. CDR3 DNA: TGTGCCAGCAGTGATTACCTGGGCCCGAACACTGAAGCTTTCTTT.

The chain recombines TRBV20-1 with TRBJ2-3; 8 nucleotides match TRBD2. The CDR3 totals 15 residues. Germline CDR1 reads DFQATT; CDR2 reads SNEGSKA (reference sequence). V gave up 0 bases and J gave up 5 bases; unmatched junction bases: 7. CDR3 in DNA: TGCAGTGCTAGAGATAGAAGCGGGAGTGGAGATACGCAGTATTTT. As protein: CSARDRSGSGDTQYF.

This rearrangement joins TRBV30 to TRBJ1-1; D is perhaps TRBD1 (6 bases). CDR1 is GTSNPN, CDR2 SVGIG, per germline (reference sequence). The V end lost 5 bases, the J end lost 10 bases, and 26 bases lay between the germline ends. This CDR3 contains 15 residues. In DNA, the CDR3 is TGTGCCTGGCTTCCGCCCGCGACAGGACACGCTGGAGCTTTCTTT. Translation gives CAWLPPATGHAGAFF.

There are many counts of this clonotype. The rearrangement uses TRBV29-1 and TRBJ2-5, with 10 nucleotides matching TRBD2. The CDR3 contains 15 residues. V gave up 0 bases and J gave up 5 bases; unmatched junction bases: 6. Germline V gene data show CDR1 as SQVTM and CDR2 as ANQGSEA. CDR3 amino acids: CSVEDSGGAGETQYF. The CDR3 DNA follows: TGCAGCGTTGAAGACAGCGGGGGGGCCGGTGAGACCCAGTACTTC.

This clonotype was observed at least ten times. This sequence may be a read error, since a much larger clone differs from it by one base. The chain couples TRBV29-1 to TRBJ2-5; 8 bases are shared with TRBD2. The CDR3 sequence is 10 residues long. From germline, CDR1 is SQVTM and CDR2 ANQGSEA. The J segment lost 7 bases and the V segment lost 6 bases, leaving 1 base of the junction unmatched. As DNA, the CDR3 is TGCAGCGTCGCGGGAGGGACCCAGTACTTC. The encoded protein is CSVAGGTQYF.

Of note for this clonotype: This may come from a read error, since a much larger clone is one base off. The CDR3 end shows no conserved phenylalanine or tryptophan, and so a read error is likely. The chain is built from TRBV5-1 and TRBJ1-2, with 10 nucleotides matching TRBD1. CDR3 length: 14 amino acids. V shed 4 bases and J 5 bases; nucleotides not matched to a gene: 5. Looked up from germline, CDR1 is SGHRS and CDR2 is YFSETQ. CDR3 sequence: CASSRGQGGYGYTC. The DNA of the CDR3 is TGCGCCAGCAGCCGTGGACAGGGGGGGTATGGCTACACCTGC.

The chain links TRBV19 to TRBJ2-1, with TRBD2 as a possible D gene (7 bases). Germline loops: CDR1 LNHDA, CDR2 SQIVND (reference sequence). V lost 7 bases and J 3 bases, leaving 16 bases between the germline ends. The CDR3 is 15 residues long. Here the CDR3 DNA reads TGTGCCAGTACCCTCGGGGGGCAACTCTACAATGAGCAGTTCTTC. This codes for CASTLGGQLYNEQFF.

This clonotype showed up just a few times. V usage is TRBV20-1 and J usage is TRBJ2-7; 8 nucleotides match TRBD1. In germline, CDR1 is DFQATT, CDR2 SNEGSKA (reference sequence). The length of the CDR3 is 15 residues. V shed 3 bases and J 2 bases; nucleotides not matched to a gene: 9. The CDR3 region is CSASAPGQEAYEQYF. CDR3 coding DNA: TGCAGTGCTAGCGCTCCGGGACAGGAGGCCTACGAGCAGTACTTC.

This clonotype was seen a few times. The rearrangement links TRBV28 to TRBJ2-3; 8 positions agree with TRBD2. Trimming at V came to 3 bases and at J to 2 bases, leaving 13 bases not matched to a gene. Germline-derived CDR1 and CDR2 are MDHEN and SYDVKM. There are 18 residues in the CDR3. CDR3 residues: CASSFIPGGGLPTDTQYF. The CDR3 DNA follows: TGTGCCAGCAGTTTTATACCTGGCGGGGGGCTACCCACAGATACGCAGTATTTT.